Included here is one T cell receptor beta chain sequence, with context. CDR1 is SNHLY, CDR2 FYNNEI, per germline. V was pared by 7 bases and J by 6 bases, with 1 base of the junction left unmatched. The CDR3 extends over 13 amino acids. This entry is derived from a study of blood T cell repertoires in COVID-19. About the research overall: PBMCs, B-cell-depleted T cells, or T cells were the source of the cDNA or gDNA that made up the material.

In the source study's methods: The authors estimated nucleated cell counts from reference gene primer amplification. Using immunoSEQ multiplex PCR, the repertoire was profiled, and TCRdb retains in-frame clones only, with some absent. V, J and clone size are taken as reported in that table, and D and trimming were inferred from the DNA itself. The table lists some 180,000 clones, about four fifths of them singletons. The sequencing sample was made of peripheral blood. This clonotype was obtained from a woman older than 75 with COVID-19, enrolled during active disease. The J gene is TRBJ1-4, the V gene TRBV2; 11 nucleotides agree with TRBD1. The CDR3, as DNA: TGTGCCAGCAAGGGACAGGGGGATGAAAAACTGTTTTTT. The encoded protein is CASKGQGDEKLFF.